The clone carrying this TCR beta chain came up once. Per the study methods: Counts of nucleated cells, estimated from reference gene primer amplification, were obtained. Measured with immunoSEQ multiplex PCR; TCRdb has only the in-frame clones, and not every one. That table furnishes V, J and clone size, whereas the DNA furnished D and trimming. The sample holds 150,000 to 200,000 clones, about 86% seen once. The sample comes from a study of blood T cell repertoires in COVID-19. Overall study: Both acute and convalescent COVID-19 samples were obtained from the United States, Italy and Spain. Sources were T cells, B-cell-depleted T cells, or PBMCs; the material itself was cDNA or gDNA.

The sequencing input was peripheral blood. The receptor comes from a woman of 80 years or more with acute or convalescent COVID-19.

CDR3 in DNA: TGTGCCAGCAGCCCCGGGACAGGGACTAGAGCTTTCTTT. It yields the protein CASSPGTGTRAFF. The chain uses TRBV5-8 and TRBJ1-1, with 9 bases aligning to TRBD1. This CDR3 comprises 13 residues. The V and J ends lost 4 bases and 10 bases, in that order; junction bases with no gene match: 8. Germline-derived CDR1 and CDR2 are SGHTS and YDEGEE.